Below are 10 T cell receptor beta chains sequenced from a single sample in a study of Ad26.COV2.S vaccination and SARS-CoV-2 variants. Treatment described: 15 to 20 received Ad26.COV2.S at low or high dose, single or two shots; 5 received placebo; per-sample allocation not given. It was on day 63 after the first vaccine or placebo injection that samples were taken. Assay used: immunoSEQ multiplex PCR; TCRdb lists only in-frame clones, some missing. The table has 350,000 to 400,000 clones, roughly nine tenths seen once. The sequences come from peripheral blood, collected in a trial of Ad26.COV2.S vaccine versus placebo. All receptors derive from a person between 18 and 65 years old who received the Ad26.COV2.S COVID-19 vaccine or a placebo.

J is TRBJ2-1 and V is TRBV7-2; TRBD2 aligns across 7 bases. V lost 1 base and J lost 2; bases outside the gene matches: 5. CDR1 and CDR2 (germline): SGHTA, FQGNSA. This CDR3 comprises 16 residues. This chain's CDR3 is CASSLEGTTPYNEQFF. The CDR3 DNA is TGTGCCAGCAGCTTAGAAGGGACTACTCCCTACAATGAGCAGTTCTTC.

The CDR3 is CASSFTEGTGGNYEQYF. The CDR3 DNA follows: TGTGCCAGCAGCTTTACGGAGGGGACAGGGGGCAACTACGAGCAGTACTTC. This chain joins TRBV7-9 and TRBJ2-7, with 12 nucleotides matching TRBD1. V lost 3 bases and J lost 3; bases outside the gene matches: 9. Germline CDR1 is SEHNR and CDR2 is FQNEAQ (reference sequence). CDR3 length equals 17 residues.

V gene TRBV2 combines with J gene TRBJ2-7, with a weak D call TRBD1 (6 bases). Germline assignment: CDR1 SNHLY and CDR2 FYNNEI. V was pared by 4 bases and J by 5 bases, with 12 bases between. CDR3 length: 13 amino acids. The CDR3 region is CASSVQGFHEQYF. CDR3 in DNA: TGTGCCAGCAGTGTCCAGGGGTTCCACGAGCAGTACTTC.

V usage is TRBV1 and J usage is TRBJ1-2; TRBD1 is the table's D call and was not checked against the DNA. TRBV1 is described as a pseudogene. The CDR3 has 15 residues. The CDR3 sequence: CTSSQDKGALYGYTF. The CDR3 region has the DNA TGCACCAGCAGCCAAGATAAGGGGGCCTTGTACGGCTACACCTTC.

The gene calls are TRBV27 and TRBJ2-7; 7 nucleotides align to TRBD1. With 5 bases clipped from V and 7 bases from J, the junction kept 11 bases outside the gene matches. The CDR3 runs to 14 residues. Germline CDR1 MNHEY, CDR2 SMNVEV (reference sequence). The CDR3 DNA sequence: TGTGCCAGCAGTCTCCGACAGGGATCGAGGGAGCAGTACTTC. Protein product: CASSLRQGSREQYF.

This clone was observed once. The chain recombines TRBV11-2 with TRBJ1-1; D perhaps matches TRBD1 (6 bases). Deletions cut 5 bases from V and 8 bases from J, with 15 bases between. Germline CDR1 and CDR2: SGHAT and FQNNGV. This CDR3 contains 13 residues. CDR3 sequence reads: CASSRVRGWEAFF. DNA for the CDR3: TGTGCCAGCAGCCGGGTCAGGGGATGGGAAGCTTTCTTT.

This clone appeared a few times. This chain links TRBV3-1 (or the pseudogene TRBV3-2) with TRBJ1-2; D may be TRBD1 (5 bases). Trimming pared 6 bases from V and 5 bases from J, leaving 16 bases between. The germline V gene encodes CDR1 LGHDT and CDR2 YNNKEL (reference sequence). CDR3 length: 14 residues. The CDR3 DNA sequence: TGTGCCAGCAGGGCACCCAATCGGGGGTATGGCTACACCTTC. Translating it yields CASRAPNRGYGYTF.

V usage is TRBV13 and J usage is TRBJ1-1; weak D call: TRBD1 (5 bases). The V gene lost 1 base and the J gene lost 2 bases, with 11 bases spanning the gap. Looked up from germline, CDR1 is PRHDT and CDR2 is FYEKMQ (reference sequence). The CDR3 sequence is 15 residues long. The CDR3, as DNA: TGTGCCAGCAGCTTAGTAGTTAGGGGCAACACTGAAGCTTTCTTT. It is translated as CASSLVVRGNTEAFF.

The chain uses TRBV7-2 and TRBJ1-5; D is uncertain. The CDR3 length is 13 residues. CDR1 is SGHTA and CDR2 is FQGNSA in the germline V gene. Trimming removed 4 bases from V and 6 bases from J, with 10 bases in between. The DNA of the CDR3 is TGTGCCAGCAGCTCAGAACGAACTCAGCCCCAGCATTTT. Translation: CASSSERTQPQHF.

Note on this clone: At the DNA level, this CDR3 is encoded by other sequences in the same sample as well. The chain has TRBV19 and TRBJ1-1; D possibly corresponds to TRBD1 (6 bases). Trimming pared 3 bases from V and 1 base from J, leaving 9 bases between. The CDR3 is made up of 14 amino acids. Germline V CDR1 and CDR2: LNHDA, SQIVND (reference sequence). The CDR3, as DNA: TGTGCCAGTAGTATTGGGGGCAGGAACACTGAAGCTTTCTTT. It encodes CASSIGGRNTEAFF. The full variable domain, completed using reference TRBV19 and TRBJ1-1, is DGGITQSPKYLFRKEGQNVTLSCEQNLNHDAMYWYRQDPGQGLRLIYYSQIVNDFQKGDIAEGYSVSREKKESFPLTVTSAQKNPTAFYLCASSIGGRNTEAFFGQGTRLTVV.